Each of the 26 T cell receptor beta chains below was sequenced from the same sample in a study of beta chain features in type 1 diabetes. Expressed TCRB transcripts got sequenced, as all isolated RNA was reverse transcribed. Sequenced by immunoSEQ multiplex PCR; TCRdb stores in-frame clones only, minus some. The table shows 60,000 to 75,000 clones, with around three fifths occurring only once. The sequenced sample consisted of Tregs from blood. The receptor source for this set is a woman aged 18-35 years in good health.

The chain is built from TRBV13 and TRBJ2-7; the D is unclear. CDR1 and CDR2 (germline): PRHDT, FYEKMQ (reference sequence). This CDR3 comprises 15 residues. Deletions cut 5 bases from V and 0 bases from J, with 14 bases between. CDR3 in amino acids: CASSLKAFPSYEQYF. Written as DNA, the CDR3 is TGTGCCAGCAGCCTAAAAGCTTTCCCCTCCTACGAGCAGTACTTC.

The chain employs TRBV7-2 and TRBJ2-1; 8 bases align to TRBD1. The CDR3 is 15 amino acids. V was clipped by 5 bases and J by 7 bases; unmatched bases: 10. The V gene's germline CDR1 is SGHTA and CDR2 FQGNSA. CDR3 protein: CASSPPGTGVNEQFF. CDR3 bases: TGTGCCAGCAGCCCCCCGGGGACAGGTGTAAATGAGCAGTTCTTC.

This sequence joins TRBV30 and TRBJ1-1, with D possibly TRBD1 on 5 matching bases. Germline V CDR1 and CDR2: GTSNPN, SVGIG (reference sequence). The CDR3 extends over 16 amino acids. The germline V and J ends were trimmed by 0 bases and 0 bases, with 14 bases remaining between them. The DNA for the CDR3 is TGTGCCTGGAGTGTACTATGGGGGGGAATGAACACTGAAGCTTTCTTT. Translation gives CAWSVLWGGMNTEAFF.

V usage is TRBV7-9 and J usage is TRBJ1-1; D not certain. In germline, CDR1 is SEHNR, CDR2 FQNEAQ (reference sequence). V was clipped by 2 bases and J by 0 bases, with 10 bases between them. CDR3 length: 15 residues. CDR3 nucleotides: TGTGCCAGCAGCTTATCAAACATTGTGAACACTGAAGCTTTCTTT. The encoded protein is CASSLSNIVNTEAFF.

V gene TRBV7-2 combines with J gene TRBJ2-2, with 9 positions matching TRBD2. The CDR3 has 14 amino acids. V was pared by 5 bases and J by 7 bases, with 5 bases of the junction left unmatched. CDR1 and CDR2 from the germline V gene are SGHTA and FQGNSA. CDR3 sequence reads: CASSTGLAGGELFF. The CDR3 bases are TGTGCCAGCAGCACGGGACTAGCAGGCGGGGAGCTGTTTTTT.

The gene calls are TRBV11-2 and TRBJ2-2, with TRBD1 matching over 7 bases. J lost 4 bases, V lost 5 bases, and 10 bases had no gene match. The germline CDR1 and CDR2 sequences are SGHAT and FQNNGV. This CDR3 has 16 amino acids. The CDR3 is CASSPTGATGTGELFF. The CDR3 bases are TGTGCCAGCAGCCCTACAGGGGCCACCGGCACCGGGGAGCTGTTTTTT.

The CDR3 DNA reads TGTGCCAGTAGAAAAGGGACAGGGTGGAATGAGCAGTTCTTC. The encoded protein is CASRKGTGWNEQFF. V is TRBV19 and J is TRBJ2-1; TRBD1 matches at 9 bases. V dropped 6 bases and J dropped 7; count of bases not matched to a gene: 7. Per the germline V gene, CDR1 is LNHDA and CDR2 is SQIVND (reference sequence). The CDR3 has 14 amino acids.

J is TRBJ2-3 and V is TRBV10-3, with TRBD2 as a possible D gene (6 bases). The ends were cut back, 10 bases at V and 3 bases at J, with 14 bases in the middle. The CDR3 contains 13 residues. Germline-derived CDR1 and CDR2 are ENHRY and SYGVKD. The CDR3 DNA reads as TGTGCCACCCTTGGCCTAGCGACAGATACGCAGTATTTT. Residues: CATLGLATDTQYF.

The genes are TRBV6-6 and TRBJ2-7; weak D call: TRBD1 (6 bases). The CDR3 loop spans 15 amino acids. The ends were cut back, 6 bases at V and 2 bases at J, with 17 bases in the middle. Germline V gene sequence: CDR1 MNHNY, CDR2 SVGAGI (reference sequence). This CDR3 reads CASRSPRGMAYEQYF. The CDR3 DNA follows: TGTGCCAGCAGATCCCCCAGGGGAATGGCCTACGAGCAGTACTTC.

The chain is built from TRBV6-1 and TRBJ2-7, with a weak D call TRBD1 (6 bases). CDR1 and CDR2 from the germline V gene are MNHNS and SASEGT. With 0 bases removed from V and 3 bases from J, the gap between germline ends came to 15 bases. CDR3 length: 16 amino acids. DNA for the CDR3: TGTGCCAGCAGTGAAGCGCTTCCAGGGGTAGGCTACGAGCAGTACTTC. Translated: CASSEALPGVGYEQYF.

V and J are TRBV5-5 and TRBJ2-1, with D perhaps matching TRBD1 (5 bases). The germline V gene encodes CDR1 SGHKS and CDR2 YYEKEE (reference sequence). The ends were cut back, 3 bases at V and 6 bases at J, with 10 bases in the middle. CDR3 length: 13 amino acids. For the CDR3, the DNA is TGTGCCAGCAGCTCCTACACAGGCAATGAGCAGTTCTTC. Translation: CASSSYTGNEQFF.

J is TRBJ1-1 and V is TRBV20-1; D ambiguous. The CDR3 has 11 amino acids. V lost 3 bases to trimming and J lost 4 bases, with 6 bases between them. Germline V gene data show CDR1 as DFQATT and CDR2 as SNEGSKA (reference sequence). CDR3 loop: CSASSGTEAFF. CDR3 nucleotide sequence: TGCAGTGCTAGTAGCGGCACTGAAGCTTTCTTT.

The V and J genes are TRBV12-5 and TRBJ2-5; 9 bases agree with TRBD2. The CDR3 contains 15 residues. After removal of 3 bases from V and 5 bases from J, the junction contained 7 bases not matched to a gene. Germline loops: CDR1 LGHNT, CDR2 FRNRAP. CDR3 in DNA: TGTGCTAGTGGTTTAGGTAGCGGGAGTGTGGAGACCCAGTACTTC. It codes for CASGLGSGSVETQYF.

V is TRBV4-2 and J is TRBJ2-1; tentatively, D is TRBD1 (5 bases). V was trimmed by 6 bases and J by 0 bases, leaving 12 bases between them. CDR1 and CDR2 from the germline V gene are LGHNA and YNFKEQ. The CDR3 sequence is 15 residues long. CDR3 coding DNA: TGTGCCAGCAGTTCCGACAGTAGCTCCTACAATGAGCAGTTCTTC. This translates into CASSSDSSSYNEQFF.

This rearrangement joins TRBV2 to TRBJ2-7; 11 nucleotides match TRBD1. In germline, CDR1 is SNHLY, CDR2 FYNNEI. With V trimmed by 8 bases and J by 4 bases, 4 bases remained unmatched. The CDR3 extends over 13 amino acids. In DNA form, the CDR3 reads TGTGCCAGCGGGGGGACAGGGGGATACGAGCAGTACTTC. It yields the protein CASGGTGGYEQYF.

The gene calls are TRBV7-9 and TRBJ2-3; 8 nucleotides agree with TRBD2. Germline CDR1 is SEHNR and CDR2 is FQNEAQ (reference sequence). After removal of 5 bases from V and 3 bases from J, the junction contained 1 base not matched to a gene. The CDR3 loop spans 13 amino acids. The CDR3 DNA is TGTGCCAGCAGCACGGGGGGGACAGATACGCAGTATTTT. Protein product: CASSTGGTDTQYF.

This clone came up a few times. The V and J genes are TRBV4-2 and TRBJ2-1; D not certain. CDR3 size: 15 residues. The V end was cut by 1 base, the J end by 3 bases, with 10 bases between. The germline V gene encodes CDR1 LGHNA and CDR2 YNFKEQ. As DNA, the CDR3 is TGTGCCAGCAGCCAAGGCGGCGGAAACTACAATGAGCAGTTCTTC. This translates into CASSQGGGNYNEQFF.

This clone was observed a few times. This rearrangement joins TRBV12-1 to TRBJ2-1; TRBD2 is the table's D call and was not checked against the DNA. TRBV12-1 is a pseudogene locus. The CDR3 is 14 amino acids. Here the CDR3 reads CASSRLRSSGKQFF. The CDR3 DNA sequence: TGTGCCAGCAGCCGCCTTCGATCTAGCGGAAAGCAGTTCTTC.

This clone has a handful of counts. The chain uses TRBV6-5 and TRBJ2-5, with 7 bases fitting TRBD2. The germline CDR1 and CDR2 sequences are MNHEY and SVGAGI. Unmatched junction bases numbered 7, after V lost 6 bases and J lost 6 bases. The CDR3 length is 13 residues. CDR3 protein: CASSSSGRKTQYF. In DNA form, the CDR3 reads TGTGCCAGCAGCTCTAGCGGTCGGAAGACCCAGTACTTC.

This clone was picked up one time. This chain links TRBV7-2 with TRBJ1-2, with 8 nucleotides matching TRBD1. This CDR3 comprises 13 residues. Germline loops: CDR1 SGHTA, CDR2 FQGNSA. Trimming took 6 bases from V and 6 from J; bases not matched to a gene: 6. CDR3 sequence (DNA): TGTGCCAGCAGTTCGACAGGGGTCAATGGCTACACCTTC. It translates to CASSSTGVNGYTF.

The rearrangement uses TRBV6-1 and TRBJ2-7, with 7 positions matching TRBD2. Germline V lookup: CDR1 MNHNS, CDR2 SASEGT. V dropped 2 bases and J dropped 0; count of bases not matched to a gene: 1. The CDR3 is 14 amino acids. CDR3 DNA: TGTGCCAGCAGTGAACGGACTAGCTCCTACGAGCAGTACTTC. This translates into CASSERTSSYEQYF.

V usage is TRBV23-1 and J usage is TRBJ2-3; D is unclear. TRBV23-1 is reported as an ORF; its role is uncertain. V was trimmed by 4 bases and J by 5 bases, leaving 4 bases between them. There are 11 residues in the CDR3. The DNA for the CDR3 is TGCGCCAGCAGTCCGAGAGATACGCAGTATTTT. Protein product: CASSPRDTQYF.

This chain joins TRBV7-9 and TRBJ1-2; TRBD1 might be the D (6 bases). V lost 0 bases, J lost 4 bases, and 9 bases lay in between. This CDR3 has 14 amino acids. Germline V gene lookup returns CDR1 SEHNR and CDR2 FQNEAQ (reference sequence). The CDR3 here is CASSLASDSYGYTF. As DNA, the CDR3 is TGTGCCAGCAGCTTAGCGTCGGACAGCTATGGCTACACCTTC.

The rearrangement links TRBV7-8 to TRBJ1-5, with a possible D match to TRBD1 (5 bases). CDR1 and CDR2 from the germline V gene are SGHVS and FQNEAQ. CDR3 length: 12 amino acids. Trimming stripped 5 bases from V and 7 bases from J, with 9 bases between. The CDR3 reads CASSPQGQPQHF. CDR3 in DNA: TGTGCCAGCAGCCCGCAGGGACAGCCCCAGCATTTT.

This clone was counted between two and nine times. The chain couples TRBV11-2 to TRBJ2-7; D is unclear. CDR1 and CDR2 (germline): SGHAT, FQNNGV. V lost 5 bases and J lost 4, with 6 bases in between. The CDR3 is 11 residues long. CDR3 sequence: CASSAYYEQYF. In DNA, the CDR3 is TGTGCCAGCAGCGCCTATTACGAGCAGTACTTC. The whole variable domain, remainder taken from reference TRBV11-2 and TRBJ2-7, is EAGVAQSPRYKIIEKRQSVAFWCNPISGHATLYWYQQILGQGPKLLIQFQNNGVVDDSQLPKDRFSAERLKGVDSTLKIQPAKLEDSAVYLCASSAYYEQYFGPGTRLTVT.

J is TRBJ1-2 and V is TRBV7-2; D remains ambiguous. The CDR3 covers 14 residues. CDR1 is SGHTA and CDR2 is FQGNSA in the germline V gene. V dropped 5 bases and J dropped 6 bases, with 16 bases sitting between them. CDR3 DNA sequence: TGTGCCAGCAGCCCCAGGTCAACCGGCCATGGCTACACCTTC. This codes for CASSPRSTGHGYTF.